This passage covers 20 T cell receptor beta chains from one sample sequenced in a study of blood T cells in healthy people across ages. The authors ran a second PCR of 7 to 11 cycles using a sample-barcoded 5' primer and a J-beta primer mix. TCRdb re-called the 5' RACE reads with MiXCR, one entry per CDR3 protein. In the table there are hundreds of thousands of distinct CDR3 sequences, around 42% of which are singletons. Source material: blood. The receptors were gathered from a man aged 55 to 70 in good health.

The genes are TRBV28 and TRBJ1-5, with 8 bases matching TRBD1. With 5 bases clipped from V and 6 bases from J, the junction kept 21 bases outside the gene matches. The CDR3 is 19 amino acids. CDR1 is MDHEN and CDR2 is SYDVKM in the germline V gene. Written as DNA, the CDR3 is TGTGCCAGCAGTCCAAGCGCGGGACAGGTAGATCCGTGGGGTCAGCCCCAGCATTTT. It specifies CASSPSAGQVDPWGQPQHF. The complete variable domain, with remaining parts taken from reference TRBV28 and TRBJ1-5, reads DVKVTQSSRYLVKRTGEKVFLECVQDMDHENMFWYRQDPGLGLRLIYFSYDVKMKEKGDIPEGYSVSREKKERFSLILESASTNQTSMYLCASSPSAGQVDPWGQPQHFGDGTRLSIL.

This clonotype was detected only a few times. The CDR3 DNA follows: TGCGCCAGCAGCCAGTTCTCAACACAGCCGGACAGGGTTCAGCATTTT. Its translation is CASSQFSTQPDRVQHF. This chain links TRBV4-1 with TRBJ1-5; TRBD1 aligns across 8 bases. CDR3 length: 16 amino acids. V lost 3 bases to trimming and J lost 13 bases; unmatched junction nucleotides: 17. Germline assignment: CDR1 MGHRA and CDR2 YSYEKL.

This chain links TRBV7-2 with TRBJ1-2; the D gene is possibly TRBD1 (6 bases). V dropped 1 base and J dropped 8 bases, with 11 bases sitting between them. CDR3 length: 13 residues. Germline CDR1 SGHTA, CDR2 FQGNSA. CDR3 loop: CASSLEGGRGYTF. The DNA for the CDR3 is TGTGCCAGCAGCTTAGAGGGGGGTAGGGGCTACACCTTC.

On this clonotype: Just one base apart from a much larger clone, this may be a read error. The chain employs TRBV7-2 and TRBJ1-2; D ambiguous. Trimming left V 1 base short and J 4 bases short, with 4 bases between. CDR3 length: 12 residues. Germline CDR1 reads SGHTA; CDR2 reads FQGNSA. Written as DNA, the CDR3 is TGTGCCAGCAGCTTAGACTTCTATGGCTACACCTTC. This sequence encodes CASSLDFYGYTF.

Note on this clonotype: A much larger clonotype is one base distant, so this may be a read error. This chain connects TRBV29-1 to TRBJ2-1; 7 bases fit TRBD1. CDR1 and CDR2 from the germline V gene are SQVTM and ANQGSEA. The ends lost 7 bases at V and 4 bases at J; junction bases unmatched: 10. The CDR3 totals 14 residues. CDR3 sequence: CSGRDSSLYNEQFF. For the CDR3, the DNA is TGCAGCGGAAGGGACAGCTCATTATACAATGAGCAGTTCTTC.

The chain joins TRBV28 to TRBJ1-5; possibly TRBD1 for D (5 bases). Between the trimmed V and J ends, which lost 3 bases and 6 bases, there was a span of 15 bases. The CDR3 loop spans 15 amino acids. Germline CDR1 reads MDHEN; CDR2 reads SYDVKM. CDR3 sequence: CASSFLQGRSQPQHF. As DNA, the CDR3 is TGTGCCAGCAGTTTTCTCCAGGGCCGCAGTCAGCCCCAGCATTTT.

This clonotype was counted only a few times. The V and J genes are TRBV5-6 and TRBJ1-1; D remains ambiguous. V was clipped by 0 bases and J by 2 bases, with 5 bases between them. The CDR3 is made up of 13 amino acids. The germline V gene encodes CDR1 SGHDT and CDR2 YYEEEE. This CDR3 is CASSLEPNTEAFF. CDR3 bases: TGTGCCAGCAGCTTGGAACCAAACACTGAAGCTTTCTTT.

This clonotype was seen a handful of times. CDR3 residues: CASSYEAGGGNQPQHF. The CDR3, as DNA: TGTGCCAGCAGTTACGAGGCAGGGGGGGGAAATCAGCCCCAGCATTTT. The V gene is TRBV6-2 or TRBV6-3, the J gene TRBJ1-5, with 7 positions matching TRBD1. V was clipped by 2 bases and J by 4 bases; unmatched bases: 8. The CDR3 has 16 residues. Germline CDR1 reads MNHEY; CDR2 reads SVGEGT.

The rearrangement uses TRBV6-2 or TRBV6-3 and TRBJ2-1, with a possible D match to TRBD1 (5 bases). The CDR3 length is 17 residues. CDR1 is MNHEY and CDR2 is SVGEGT in the germline V gene. V was trimmed by 0 bases and J by 9 bases, leaving 21 bases between them. The CDR3 sequence: CASSYSIDFQGMGEQFF. The CDR3 coding sequence is TGTGCCAGCAGTTACTCGATTGATTTCCAGGGCATGGGTGAGCAGTTCTTC.

The chain recombines TRBV12-3 or TRBV12-4 with TRBJ1-2, with no clear D. This CDR3 comprises 15 residues. V lost 2 bases and J lost 0, with 10 bases in between. CDR3 nucleotides: TGTGCCAGCAGTTTAAGGCTGTCCACTAACTATGGCTACACCTTC. This sequence encodes CASSLRLSTNYGYTF.

This clonotype was found a few times. CDR3 DNA sequence: TGCAGTGCTAGAGGGGGGGCGGGGCTGCAAGAGACCCAGTACTTC. It translates to CSARGGAGLQETQYF. The V and J genes are TRBV20-1 and TRBJ2-5, with D tentatively TRBD1 or TRBD2 (6 bases each). The CDR3 runs 15 residues. CDR1 and CDR2 from the germline V gene are DFQATT and SNEGSKA (reference sequence). V lost 1 base and J lost 2, with 14 bases in between.

The chain employs TRBV12-3 or TRBV12-4 and TRBJ2-3; D remains unclear. CDR3 size: 11 residues. V lost 4 bases and J 5 bases, leaving 4 bases between the germline ends. CDR3 residues: CASSYGDTQYF. The CDR3 DNA sequence: TGTGCCAGCAGTTACGGAGATACGCAGTATTTT.

The chain couples TRBV29-1 to TRBJ2-7; D may be TRBD1 or TRBD2 (5 bases each). The V gene lost 4 bases and the J gene lost 3 bases, with 13 bases spanning the gap. Germline CDR1 reads SQVTM; CDR2 reads ANQGSEA. This CDR3 is 13 amino acids long. As DNA, the CDR3 is TGCAGCGTTGGTTGGGGGACCAGCTACGAGCAGTACTTC. Translating gives CSVGWGTSYEQYF.

The CDR3 loop is CASSSEGTEAFF. CDR3 in DNA: TGTGCCAGCAGTTCTGAGGGCACTGAAGCTTTCTTT. The gene calls are TRBV6-5 and TRBJ1-1; no clear D gene. The CDR3 extends over 12 amino acids. The germline CDR1 and CDR2 sequences are MNHEY and SVGAGI. Between the trimmed V and J ends, which lost 4 bases and 4 bases, there was a span of 7 bases.

Remarks on this clonotype: One end of the junction fails to match germline, which may point to a read error. The rearrangement joins TRBV6-5 to TRBJ2-7; 7 nucleotides align to TRBD1. CDR1 and CDR2 from the germline V gene are MNHEY and SVGAGI. CDR3 size: 15 residues. The CDR3 nucleotides are TGTGCCAACAGTCGCAATAGGGACAGCACCTACGAGCAGTACTTC. It is translated as CANSRNRDSTYEQYF.

V is TRBV6-2 or TRBV6-3 and J is TRBJ1-1; D unclear. The CDR3 is 12 residues long. Looked up from germline, CDR1 is MNHEY and CDR2 is SVGEGT. V dropped 2 bases and J dropped 5 bases, with 6 bases sitting between them. In DNA form, the CDR3 reads TGTGCCAGCAGTTACCCCATTACTGAAGCTTTCTTT. Protein sequence: CASSYPITEAFF.

The rearrangement uses TRBV5-6 and TRBJ2-5; 7 bases are a match to TRBD1. With V trimmed by 0 bases and J by 5 bases, 10 bases remained unmatched. The germline gives CDR1 SGHDT, CDR2 YYEEEE. This CDR3 has 16 residues. The CDR3 is CASSLEGGGGWETQYF. The CDR3 DNA is TGTGCCAGCAGCTTGGAAGGGGGCGGAGGATGGGAGACCCAGTACTTC.

V gene TRBV5-1 combines with J gene TRBJ2-1, with 12 bases that match TRBD2. The CDR3 loop spans 16 amino acids. With V trimmed by 4 bases and J by 7 bases, 9 bases remained unmatched. CDR1 is SGHRS, CDR2 YFSETQ, per germline. The CDR3 spells CASSDPSGGASNEQFF. CDR3 nucleotides: TGCGCCAGCAGCGACCCTAGCGGGGGGGCCTCAAATGAGCAGTTCTTC. Variable domain in full (rest from reference TRBV5-1 and TRBJ2-1): KAGVTQTPRYLIKTRGQQVTLSCSPISGHRSVSWYQQTPGQGLQFLFEYFSETQRNKGNFPGRFSGRQFSNSRSEMNVSTLELGDSALYLCASSDPSGGASNEQFFGPGTRLTVL.

V usage is TRBV7-2 and J usage is TRBJ2-7, with 9 bases identical to TRBD2. The CDR3 consists of 17 residues. CDR1 is SGHTA, CDR2 FQGNSA, per germline. The junction had 14 bases not matched to a gene; V was cut back by 1 base and J by 7 bases. The CDR3 reads CASSLVGAGGINNEQYF. CDR3 DNA sequence: TGTGCCAGCAGCTTAGTGGGAGCGGGGGGTATTAACAATGAGCAGTACTTC.

The CDR3, as DNA: TGTGCCAGCAGTTACGATGCCGGGACTAGCGGGGGCAAGCAGTTCTTC. Translated: CASSYDAGTSGGKQFF. V and J are TRBV6-5 and TRBJ2-1; TRBD2 aligns across 14 bases. V lost 2 bases and J lost 11; bases outside the gene matches: 8. CDR3 length: 16 amino acids. CDR1 MNHEY and CDR2 SVGAGI come from the germline V gene.